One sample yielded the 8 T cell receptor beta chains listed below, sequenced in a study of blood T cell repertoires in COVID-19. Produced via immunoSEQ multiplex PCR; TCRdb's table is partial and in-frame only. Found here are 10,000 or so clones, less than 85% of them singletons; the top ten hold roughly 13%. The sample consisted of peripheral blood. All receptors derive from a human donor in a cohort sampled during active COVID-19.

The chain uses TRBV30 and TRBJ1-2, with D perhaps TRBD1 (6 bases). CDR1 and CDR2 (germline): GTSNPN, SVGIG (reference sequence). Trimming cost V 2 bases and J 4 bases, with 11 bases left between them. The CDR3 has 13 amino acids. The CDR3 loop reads CAWSRDRPYGYTF. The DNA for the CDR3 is TGTGCCTGGAGTAGAGACAGGCCCTATGGCTACACCTTC. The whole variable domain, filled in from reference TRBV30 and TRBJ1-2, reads SQTIHQWPATLVQPVGSPLSLECTVEGTSNPNLYWYRQAAGRGLQLLFYSVGIGQISSEVPQNLSASRPQDRQFILSSKKLLLSDSGFYLCAWSRDRPYGYTFGSGTRLTVV.

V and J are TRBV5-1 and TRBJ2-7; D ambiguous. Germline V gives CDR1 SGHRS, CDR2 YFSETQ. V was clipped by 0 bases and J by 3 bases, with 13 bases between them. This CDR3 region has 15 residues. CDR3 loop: CASSLDFSPSYEQYF. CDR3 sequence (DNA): TGCGCCAGCAGCTTGGACTTCAGCCCTAGCTACGAGCAGTACTTC.

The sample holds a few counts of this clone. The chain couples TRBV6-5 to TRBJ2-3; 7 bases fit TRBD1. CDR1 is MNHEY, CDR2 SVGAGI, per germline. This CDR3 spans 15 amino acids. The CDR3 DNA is TGTTCCTACTATAACAGGGGACACTTCACAGATACGCAGTATTTT. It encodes CSYYNRGHFTDTQYF.

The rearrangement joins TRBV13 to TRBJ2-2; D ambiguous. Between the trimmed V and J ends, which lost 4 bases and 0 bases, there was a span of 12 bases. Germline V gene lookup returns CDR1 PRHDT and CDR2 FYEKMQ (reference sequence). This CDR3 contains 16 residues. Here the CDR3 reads CASSSPFSPNTGELFF. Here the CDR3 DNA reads TGTGCCAGCAGCTCACCTTTTAGCCCGAACACCGGGGAGCTGTTTTTT.

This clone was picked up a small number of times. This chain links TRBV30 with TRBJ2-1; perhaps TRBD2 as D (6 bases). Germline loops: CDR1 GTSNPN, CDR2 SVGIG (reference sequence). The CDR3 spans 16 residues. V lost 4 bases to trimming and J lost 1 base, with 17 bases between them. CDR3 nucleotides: TGTGCCTGGATCCAAACCTCTAGCGTTTCCTACAATGAGCAGTTCTTC. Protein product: CAWIQTSSVSYNEQFF.

CDR3 nucleotides: TGTGCCAGCAGCTATGACTATGGGGAGCAGTACTTC. This sequence encodes CASSYDYGEQYF. The chain has TRBV7-3 and TRBJ2-7, with D tentatively TRBD2 (5 bases). Germline lookup yields CDR1 SGHTA and CDR2 FQGTGA. The CDR3 runs to 12 residues. The ends were cut back, 4 bases at V and 7 bases at J, with 11 bases in the middle.

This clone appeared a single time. Here the CDR3 reads CASSDRGRDYEQYF. CDR3 DNA: TGTGCCAGCAGTGATAGGGGGCGCGACTACGAGCAGTACTTC. The chain links TRBV28 to TRBJ2-7; 7 nucleotides match TRBD1. The CDR3 has 14 amino acids. V trimming: 5 bases; J trimming: 3 bases; junction bases outside the gene matches: 7. CDR1 MDHEN and CDR2 SYDVKM come from the germline V gene.

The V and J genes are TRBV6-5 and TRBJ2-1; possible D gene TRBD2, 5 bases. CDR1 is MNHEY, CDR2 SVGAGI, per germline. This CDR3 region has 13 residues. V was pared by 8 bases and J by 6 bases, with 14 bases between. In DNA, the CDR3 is TGTGCCAGCGGGCGGGTCAACGGCAATGAGCAGTTCTTC. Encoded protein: CASGRVNGNEQFF.